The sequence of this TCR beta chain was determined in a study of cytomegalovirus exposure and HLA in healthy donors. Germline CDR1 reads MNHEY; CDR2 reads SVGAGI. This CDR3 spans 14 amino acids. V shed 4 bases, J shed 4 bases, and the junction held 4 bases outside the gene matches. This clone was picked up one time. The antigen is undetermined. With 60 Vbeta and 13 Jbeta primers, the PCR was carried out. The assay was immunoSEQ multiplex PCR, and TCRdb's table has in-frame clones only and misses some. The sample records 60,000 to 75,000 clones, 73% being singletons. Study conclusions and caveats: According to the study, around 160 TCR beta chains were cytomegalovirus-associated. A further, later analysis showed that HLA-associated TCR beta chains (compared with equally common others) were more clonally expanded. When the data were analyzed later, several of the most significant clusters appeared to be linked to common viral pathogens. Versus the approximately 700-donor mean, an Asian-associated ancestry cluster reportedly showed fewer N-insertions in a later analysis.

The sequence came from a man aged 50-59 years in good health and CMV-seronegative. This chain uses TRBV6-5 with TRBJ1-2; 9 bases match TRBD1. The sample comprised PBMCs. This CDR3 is CASSSTGQGYGYTF. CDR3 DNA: TGTGCCAGCAGTTCTACGGGACAGGGCTATGGCTACACCTTC.